This T cell receptor (beta chain) was captured in a study of neurological immune-mediated disorders. Points from the study as a whole: None of the CDR3 amino acid sequences of expanded clones were shared across subjects, and this suggested private repertoires in all groups.

Serving as healthy controls were blood bank volunteers based in Maryland, USA. It was from 2 million PBMCs stored at -80 C that the unsorted libraries were obtained. With 10-nucleotide random UMIs included, cDNA was synthesized by 5'RACE. TCRdb analysed the 5' RACE reads with MiXCR anew, one entry per CDR3 protein. The top ten hold about 22% of the sample, which has over 11,000 distinct CDR3 sequences, more than 9% seen once. In this sample, this clonotype turned up many times. No antigen is known for it. Sequencing was performed on PBMCs. The receptor was derived from a woman aged 40 to 50 in good health.

CDR3 coding DNA: TGCAGCGTTGAGGGGTCTGAGGGCGGGCAAGAGACCCAGTACTTC. The encoded protein is CSVEGSEGGQETQYF. The chain uses TRBV29-1 and TRBJ2-5, with D perhaps matching TRBD2 (5 bases). The CDR3 runs 15 residues. V gave up 3 bases and J gave up 2 bases, with 16 bases separating them. CDR1 SQVTM and CDR2 ANQGSEA come from the germline V gene.